Following are 30 T cell receptor beta chains from one sample sequenced in a study of cytomegalovirus exposure and HLA in healthy donors. PCR was performed using 60 Vbeta and 13 Jbeta primers. Repertoires were generated with immunoSEQ multiplex PCR, while TCRdb's copy carries only in-frame clones and drops some. The sample shows 150,000 to 250,000 clones, roughly 80% of them seen only once. The sequenced sample consisted of PBMCs. These receptors originate from a woman in her 50s in good health and CMV-seropositive.

CDR3 in DNA: TGTGCCAGCAGCTTAGTGTATCCTAGCACAGATACGCAGTATTTT. Amino acid sequence: CASSLVYPSTDTQYF. This chain uses TRBV7-9 with TRBJ2-3, with no clear D. CDR1 SEHNR and CDR2 FQNEAQ come from the germline V gene (reference sequence). V lost 1 base and J lost 0, with 8 bases in between. CDR3 length: 15 residues.

The chain has TRBV19 and TRBJ2-1; 7 nucleotides align to TRBD1. The CDR3 contains 14 residues. With 6 bases clipped from V and 4 bases from J, the junction kept 6 bases outside the gene matches. Per germline, CDR1 LNHDA and CDR2 SQIVND (reference sequence). This CDR3 is CASSPSGGYNEQFF. CDR3 nucleotide sequence: TGTGCCAGTAGCCCCTCAGGGGGATACAATGAGCAGTTCTTC.

Turning to this clone: Compared with germline, one end of the junction differs, possibly owing to a read error. V usage is TRBV7-9 and J usage is TRBJ2-7, with TRBD1 matching 8 bases. Per the germline V gene, CDR1 is SEHNR and CDR2 is FQNEAQ (reference sequence). There are 16 residues in the CDR3. The CDR3 coding sequence is TGTGCCAGCAGCTTAGCGCAGACAGGGGTGGACTACGAACAGTACTTC. Its protein is CASSLAQTGVDYEQYF.

The rearrangement uses TRBV2 and TRBJ1-2; D not resolved. This CDR3 is built from 15 residues. Trimming cost V 1 base and J 4 bases, with 13 bases left between them. Germline lookup yields CDR1 SNHLY and CDR2 FYNNEI. DNA for the CDR3: TGTGCCAGCAGTGAAGTAGGCCCAACGGGCTATGGCTACACCTTC. Amino acids: CASSEVGPTGYGYTF.

The chain carries TRBV7-4 and TRBJ2-7, with 9 bases that match TRBD2. V shed 5 bases, J shed 2 bases, and the junction held 16 bases outside the gene matches. CDR3 size: 18 residues. Germline loops: CDR1 SGHVT, CDR2 SQSDAQ. CDR3 sequence: CASSHTMAGGGEAYEQYF. CDR3 sequence (DNA): TGTGCCAGCAGCCATACTATGGCGGGAGGGGGCGAAGCCTACGAGCAGTACTTC.

The chain recombines TRBV5-6 with TRBJ1-1; 7 bases align to TRBD1. With 1 base clipped from V and 3 bases from J, the junction kept 6 bases outside the gene matches. The CDR3 runs to 15 residues. Germline-derived CDR1 and CDR2 are SGHDT and YYEEEE. The CDR3 loop reads CASSLSRDRYTEAFF. CDR3 coding DNA: TGTGCCAGCAGCTTGAGCCGGGACAGATACACTGAAGCTTTCTTT.

This clone was counted a single time. V and J are TRBV6-5 and TRBJ1-3; 8 nucleotides agree with TRBD1. The CDR3 has 14 amino acids. J lost 9 bases, V lost 2 bases, and 6 bases had no gene match. Germline V CDR1 and CDR2: MNHEY, SVGAGI. CDR3 amino acids: CASSYNDRGGTIYF. The CDR3 DNA sequence: TGTGCCAGCAGTTACAATGACAGGGGAGGCACCATATATTTT.

The rearrangement links TRBV9 to TRBJ2-7, with D maybe TRBD1 (5 bases). This CDR3 is 15 amino acids long. Germline V lookup: CDR1 SGDLS, CDR2 YYNGEE. Trimming left V 0 bases short and J 2 bases short, with 12 bases between. The CDR3 loop reads CASSVAAGPTYEQYF. The CDR3 coding sequence is TGTGCCAGCAGCGTAGCTGCAGGGCCCACCTACGAGCAGTACTTC.

This chain connects TRBV9 to TRBJ2-7, with 9 bases matching TRBD1. V lost 0 bases to trimming and J lost 6 bases; unmatched junction nucleotides: 7. The CDR3 is 15 residues long. Germline V gene lookup returns CDR1 SGDLS and CDR2 YYNGEE. The CDR3 nucleotides are TGTGCCAGCAGCGTAGTGGCGGGACAGGGCGCCGAGCAGTACTTC. Amino acid sequence: CASSVVAGQGAEQYF.

This chain links TRBV7-8 with TRBJ2-1, with D unresolved. This CDR3 spans 14 amino acids. V was pared by 1 base and J by 4 bases, with 8 bases between. CDR1 is SGHVS and CDR2 is FQNEAQ in the germline V gene. CDR3 sequence: CASSLGSAYNEQFF. DNA for the CDR3: TGTGCCAGCAGCTTAGGGTCCGCGTACAATGAGCAGTTCTTC.

The chain recombines TRBV10-3 with TRBJ2-2, with TRBD2 matching over 8 bases. V gave up 9 bases and J gave up 4 bases; unmatched junction bases: 10. Looked up from germline, CDR1 is ENHRY and CDR2 is SYGVKD. The CDR3 extends over 15 amino acids. The CDR3 bases are TGTGCCATTCCTAGGACTAGCAGCACCACCGGGGAGCTGTTTTTT. This codes for CAIPRTSSTTGELFF.

The chain is built from TRBV5-1 and TRBJ2-2, with D perhaps matching TRBD2 (5 bases). The germline V gene encodes CDR1 SGHRS and CDR2 YFSETQ. V lost 4 bases to trimming and J lost 7 bases, with 11 bases between them. The CDR3 is 13 amino acids. CDR3 nucleotide sequence: TGCGCCAGCAGCATGGACTCGTACGGGGAGCTGTTTTTT. Translation: CASSMDSYGELFF. Full variable domain (outside the CDR3, taken from reference TRBV5-1 and TRBJ2-2): KAGVTQTPRYLIKTRGQQVTLSCSPISGHRSVSWYQQTPGQGLQFLFEYFSETQRNKGNFPGRFSGRQFSNSRSEMNVSTLELGDSALYLCASSMDSYGELFFGEGSRLTVL.

This clone has more than one count but fewer than ten. This chain joins TRBV5-1 and TRBJ2-1; 10 nucleotides agree with TRBD2. Germline lookup yields CDR1 SGHRS and CDR2 YFSETQ. This CDR3 has 18 amino acids. The trim removed 0 bases at V and 2 bases at J, leaving 8 bases unmatched. The CDR3 DNA sequence: TGCGCCAGCAGCTTGGGGGCCGGAAGCGGGAGGGCCTACAATGAGCAGTTCTTC. Translation gives CASSLGAGSGRAYNEQFF.

The chain uses TRBV9 and TRBJ2-7; 8 bases map to TRBD1. Germline CDR1 SGDLS, CDR2 YYNGEE. Trimming removed 0 bases from V and 0 bases from J; junction bases left unmatched: 14. The CDR3 spans 19 residues. For the CDR3, the DNA is TGTGCCAGCAGCGTAGAACCCCCCCCCACGGACAGGGCCTCCTACGAGCAGTACTTC. Its translation: CASSVEPPPTDRASYEQYF.

The chain's CDR3 is CASSPEPPALAAYNEQFF. CDR3 sequence (DNA): TGTGCCAGCTCACCGGAACCTCCCGCCCTCGCGGCCTACAATGAGCAGTTCTTC. The chain uses TRBV18 and TRBJ2-1; no definite D call. Deletions cut 3 bases from V and 2 bases from J, with 20 bases between. The CDR3 spans 18 residues. CDR1 and CDR2 from the germline V gene are KGHSH and LQKENI. Based on the CDR3 plus reference TRBV18 and TRBJ2-1, the full variable domain is NAGVMQNPRHLVRRRGQEARLRCSPMKGHSHVYWYRQLPEEGLKFMVYLQKENIIDESGMPKERFSAEFPKEGPSILRIQQVVRGDSAAYFCASSPEPPALAAYNEQFFGPGTRLTVL.

The chain employs TRBV6-1 and TRBJ1-1; no reliable D call. CDR1 is MNHNS, CDR2 SASEGT, per germline. The CDR3 runs to 14 residues. V was cut by 3 bases and J by 1 base, with 9 bases left in between. In DNA, the CDR3 is TGTGCCAGCAGTGAGACAACACCGAACACTGAAGCTTTCTTT. This gives the protein CASSETTPNTEAFF.

The rearrangement links TRBV19 to TRBJ2-3, with TRBD2 identical over 8 bases. V gave up 5 bases and J gave up 1 base; unmatched junction bases: 8. The CDR3 spans 16 residues. The V gene's germline CDR1 is LNHDA and CDR2 SQIVND (reference sequence). The CDR3 protein is CASSLLAGGRTDTQYF. CDR3 nucleotide sequence: TGTGCCAGTAGTTTGCTCGCGGGGGGCCGCACAGATACGCAGTATTTT.

The chain employs TRBV21-1 and TRBJ2-1; TRBD2 was called by the table and not checked on the DNA. TRBV21-1 is noted as a pseudogene. The CDR3 consists of 16 residues. DNA of the CDR3: TGTGCCAGCAGCAACCGGACTAGCGGCCGTTTGGATGAGCAGTTCTTC. Protein product: CASSNRTSGRLDEQFF.

The chain couples TRBV9 to TRBJ1-2; 8 bases fit TRBD1. V shed 4 bases and J 2 bases; nucleotides not matched to a gene: 7. Germline V CDR1 and CDR2: SGDLS, YYNGEE. The CDR3 consists of 15 residues. The DNA for the CDR3 is TGTGCCAGCAGCCACGGCAGGGGGCAAAACTATGGCTACACCTTC. Its translation is CASSHGRGQNYGYTF.

The V call is TRBV6-6, the J call TRBJ2-1; 7 nucleotides match TRBD2. CDR3 length: 15 amino acids. The germline gives CDR1 MNHNY, CDR2 SVGAGI (reference sequence). V shed 2 bases and J 7 bases; nucleotides not matched to a gene: 8. The CDR3 bases are TGTGCCAGCAGTTACACCGGGAGCGGGGTAAATGAGCAGTTCTTC. It translates to CASSYTGSGVNEQFF.

This clone has just one count. The genes are TRBV6-6 and TRBJ2-4, with D perhaps matching TRBD2 (5 bases). CDR3 size: 16 residues. Germline V lookup: CDR1 MNHNY, CDR2 SVGAGI (reference sequence). Trimming took off 3 bases at V and 6 bases at J, with 18 bases between the two ends. CDR3: CASSYTSTPAGNIQYF. CDR3 DNA: TGTGCCAGCAGTTATACGAGCACACCCGCGGGAAACATTCAGTACTTC.

About this clone itself: Other DNA sequences in the sample encode the same CDR3. The chain combines TRBV5-1 with TRBJ2-2; 11 nucleotides agree with TRBD1. This CDR3 has 15 amino acids. V lost 4 bases, J lost 4 bases, and 3 bases stayed unmatched. Germline V CDR1 and CDR2: SGHRS, YFSETQ. Here the CDR3 reads CASSPGTGGTGELFF. CDR3 sequence (DNA): TGCGCCAGCAGCCCCGGGACAGGGGGCACCGGGGAGCTGTTTTTT.

CDR3 DNA: TGCGCCAGCAGGGAACATGAGACTAGATACGAGCAGTACTTC. Protein: CASREHETRYEQYF. The rearrangement uses TRBV10-2 and TRBJ2-7; D may be TRBD2 (6 bases). The CDR3 extends over 14 amino acids. The V end lost 6 bases, the J end lost 4 bases, and 16 bases lay between the germline ends. Germline V gives CDR1 WSHSY, CDR2 SAAADI.

This clone occurred a few times. The chain links TRBV5-1 to TRBJ1-5; the D is unclear. This CDR3 comprises 13 residues. CDR1 is SGHRS, CDR2 YFSETQ, per germline. V lost 2 bases and J lost 5, with 8 bases in between. This CDR3 is CASSFGSDQPQHF. CDR3 coding DNA: TGCGCCAGCAGCTTCGGGTCCGATCAGCCCCAGCATTTT.

The rearrangement links TRBV5-6 to TRBJ2-5, with TRBD1 identical over 9 bases. Trimming took 0 bases from V and 2 from J; bases not matched to a gene: 2. From germline, CDR1 is SGHDT and CDR2 YYEEEE. The CDR3 is 15 residues long. The CDR3 loop is CASSLGTGDQETQYF. In DNA, the CDR3 is TGTGCCAGCAGCTTGGGGACAGGGGATCAAGAGACCCAGTACTTC.

CDR3 loop: CAISPRTGELFF. CDR3 in DNA: TGTGCCATCAGCCCTAGGACCGGGGAGCTGTTTTTT. The chain couples TRBV10-3 to TRBJ2-2; D is undetermined. The V end was cut by 6 bases, the J end by 5 bases, with 7 bases between. This CDR3 region has 12 residues. Germline V gene data show CDR1 as ENHRY and CDR2 as SYGVKD.

This clone has more than one count but fewer than ten. This rearrangement joins TRBV20-1 to TRBJ2-7; D remains unclear. V was pared by 7 bases and J by 1 base, with 8 bases between. This CDR3 is built from 11 residues. The V gene's germline CDR1 is DFQATT and CDR2 SNEGSKA (reference sequence). CDR3 nucleotide sequence: TGCAGTGGCAGTGATTCCTACGAGCAGTACTTC. The encoded protein is CSGSDSYEQYF.

The chain uses TRBV7-2 and TRBJ1-2, with TRBD1 matching over 9 bases. Germline V lookup: CDR1 SGHTA, CDR2 FQGNSA. Trimming took 0 bases from V and 2 from J; bases not matched to a gene: 7. This CDR3 contains 17 residues. Here the CDR3 reads CASSLAPQGAHNYGYTF. DNA of the CDR3: TGTGCCAGCAGCTTAGCCCCACAGGGGGCGCACAACTATGGCTACACCTTC.

The chain is built from TRBV7-2 and TRBJ2-7; possibly TRBD2 for D (6 bases). The CDR3 sequence is 14 residues long. V lost 5 bases and J lost 5, with 16 bases in between. In germline, CDR1 is SGHTA, CDR2 FQGNSA. The DNA for the CDR3 is TGTGCCAGCAGCCCCAAGGCGGGGCGCGACGAGCAGTACTTC. Encoded protein: CASSPKAGRDEQYF.

The CDR3 region has the DNA TGTGCCAGCAGTTTATCACTAGCGGGAACCTGGGAGACCCAGTACTTC. Protein: CASSLSLAGTWETQYF. The chain links TRBV27 to TRBJ2-5, with 10 bases that match TRBD2. This CDR3 has 16 amino acids. Trimming removed 0 bases from V and 5 bases from J; junction bases left unmatched: 6. The germline V gene encodes CDR1 MNHEY and CDR2 SMNVEV (reference sequence).